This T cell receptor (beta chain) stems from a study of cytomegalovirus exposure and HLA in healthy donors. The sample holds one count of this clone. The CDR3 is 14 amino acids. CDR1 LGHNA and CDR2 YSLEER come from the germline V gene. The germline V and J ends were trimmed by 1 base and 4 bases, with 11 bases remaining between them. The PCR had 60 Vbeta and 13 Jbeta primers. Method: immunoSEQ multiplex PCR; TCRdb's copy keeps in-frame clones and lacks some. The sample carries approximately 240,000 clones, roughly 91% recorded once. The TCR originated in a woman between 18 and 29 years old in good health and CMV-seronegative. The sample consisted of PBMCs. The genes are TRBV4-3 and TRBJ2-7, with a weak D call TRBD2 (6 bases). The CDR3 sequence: CASSQGGVPYEQYF. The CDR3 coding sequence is TGCGCCAGCAGCCAAGGGGGGGTTCCATACGAGCAGTACTTC.